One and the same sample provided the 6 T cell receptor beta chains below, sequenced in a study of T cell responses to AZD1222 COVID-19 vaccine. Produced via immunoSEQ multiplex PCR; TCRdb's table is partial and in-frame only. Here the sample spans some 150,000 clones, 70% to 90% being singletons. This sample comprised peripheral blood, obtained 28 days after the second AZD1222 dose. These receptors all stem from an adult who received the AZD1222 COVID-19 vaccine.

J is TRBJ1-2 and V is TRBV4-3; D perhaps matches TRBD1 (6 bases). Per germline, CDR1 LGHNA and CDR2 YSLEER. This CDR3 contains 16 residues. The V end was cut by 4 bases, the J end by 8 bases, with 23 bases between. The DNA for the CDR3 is TGCGCCAGCAGCCCTACACCTACAGGGACCCCCCTGGGCTACACCTTC. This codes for CASSPTPTGTPLGYTF.

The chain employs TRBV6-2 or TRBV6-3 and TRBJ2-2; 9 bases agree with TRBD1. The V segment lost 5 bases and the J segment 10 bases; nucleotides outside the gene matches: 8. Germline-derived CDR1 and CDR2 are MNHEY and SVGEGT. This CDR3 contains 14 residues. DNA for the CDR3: TGTGCCAGCAGTCACTGGACAGGGGCCGAGGAGCTGTTTTTT. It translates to CASSHWTGAEELFF.

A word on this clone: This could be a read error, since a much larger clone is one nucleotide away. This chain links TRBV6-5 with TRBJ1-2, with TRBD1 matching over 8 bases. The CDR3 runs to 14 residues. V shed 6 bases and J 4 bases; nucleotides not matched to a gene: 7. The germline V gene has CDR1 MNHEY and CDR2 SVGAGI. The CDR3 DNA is TGTGCCAGCAGCTTACAGGGGGGGGGCTATGGCTACACCTTC. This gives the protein CASSLQGGGYGYTF.

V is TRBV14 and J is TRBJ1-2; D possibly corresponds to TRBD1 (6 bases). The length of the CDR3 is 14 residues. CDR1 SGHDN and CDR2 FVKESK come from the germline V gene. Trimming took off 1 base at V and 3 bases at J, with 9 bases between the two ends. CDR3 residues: CASSQGRQDYGYTF. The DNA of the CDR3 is TGTGCCAGCAGCCAAGGTCGACAGGACTATGGCTACACCTTC.

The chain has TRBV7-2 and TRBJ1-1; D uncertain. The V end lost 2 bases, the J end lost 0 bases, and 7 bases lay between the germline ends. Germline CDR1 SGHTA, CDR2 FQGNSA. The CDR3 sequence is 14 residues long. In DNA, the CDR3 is TGTGCCAGCAGCTTATCGGCGGTGAACACTGAAGCTTTCTTT. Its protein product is CASSLSAVNTEAFF.

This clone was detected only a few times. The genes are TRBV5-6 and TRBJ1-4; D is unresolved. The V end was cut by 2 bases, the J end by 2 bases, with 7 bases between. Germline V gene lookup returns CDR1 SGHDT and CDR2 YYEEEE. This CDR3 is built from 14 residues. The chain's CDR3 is CASSFKRTNEKLFF. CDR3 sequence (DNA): TGTGCCAGCAGCTTTAAACGGACTAATGAAAAACTGTTTTTT.